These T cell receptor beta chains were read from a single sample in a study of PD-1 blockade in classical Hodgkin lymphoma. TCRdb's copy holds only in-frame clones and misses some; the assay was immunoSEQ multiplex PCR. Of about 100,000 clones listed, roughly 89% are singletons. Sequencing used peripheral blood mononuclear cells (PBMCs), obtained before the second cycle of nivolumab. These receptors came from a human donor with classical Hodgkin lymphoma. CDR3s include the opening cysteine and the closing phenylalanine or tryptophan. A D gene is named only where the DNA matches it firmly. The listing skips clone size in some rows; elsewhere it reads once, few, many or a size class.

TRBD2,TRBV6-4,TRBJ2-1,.,TGTGCCAGCAGTGAGAGCGGGGGATCCTACAATGAGCAGTTCTTC,CASSESGGSYNEQFF
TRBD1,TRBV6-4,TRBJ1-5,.,TGTGCCAGCAGTGACAGCGCAGGGGGCGGTCAGCCCCAGCATTTT,CASSDSAGGGQPQHF
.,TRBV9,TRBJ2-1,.,TGTGCCAGCAGCGTCGGTACACGTTACAATGAGCAGTTCTTC,CASSVGTRYNEQFF
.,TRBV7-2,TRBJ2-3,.,TGTGCCAGCAGCCCCATGCCAGGAGATACGCAGTATTTT,CASSPMPGDTQYF
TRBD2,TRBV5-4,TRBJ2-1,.,TGTGCCAGCAGCTTGGCCCGGACTAGCGGGGTCAATGAGCAGTTCTTC,CASSLARTSGVNEQFF
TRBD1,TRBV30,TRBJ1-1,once,TGTGCCTGCGTATGGGGACAGGGGCTTTTAGGAACTGAAGCTTTCTTT,CACVWGQGLLGTEAFF
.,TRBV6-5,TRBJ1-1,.,TGTGCCAGCAGTAGAGGGACTGAAGCTTTCTTT,CASSRGTEAFF
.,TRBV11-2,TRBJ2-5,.,TGTGCCAGCAGAAGTACCCAGTACTTC,CASRSTQYF
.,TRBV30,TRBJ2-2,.,TGTGCCTGGAGTGTACGACGGGAGCTGTTTTTT,CAWSVRRELFF
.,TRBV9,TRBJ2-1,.,TGTGCCAGCAGCGTACGGACGGGGGAGCAGTTCTTC,CASSVRTGEQFF
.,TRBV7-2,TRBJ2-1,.,TGTGCCAGCAGCCATGACAGCAGCTCCTACAATGAGCAGTTCTTC,CASSHDSSSYNEQFF
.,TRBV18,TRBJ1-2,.,TGTGCCAGCTCACCCAGCGTACTAATTGGGGGCCCCCGAGGGGGCTACACCTTC,CASSPSVLIGGPRGGYTF
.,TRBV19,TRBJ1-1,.,TGTGCCAGCGGGCGAAACACTGAAGCTTTCTTT,CASGRNTEAFF
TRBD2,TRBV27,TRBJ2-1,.,TGTGCCAGCAGTTCAACCGGGACTAGCGAGAAGTTCTTC,CASSSTGTSEKFF
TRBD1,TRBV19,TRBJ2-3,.,TGTGCCAGTAGTATTCAAGAGGGGGCCAAGGATACGCAGTATTTT,CASSIQEGAKDTQYF
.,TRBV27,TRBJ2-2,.,TGTGCCAGCAGTTTAGACAGACCGAACACCGGGGAGCTGTTTTTT,CASSLDRPNTGELFF
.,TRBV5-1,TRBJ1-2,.,TGCGCCAGCAGCTTCGACCATCCGGCAGGCTACACCTTC,CASSFDHPAGYTF
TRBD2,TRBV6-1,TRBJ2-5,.,TGTGCCAGCAGTCCTGGACTAGCGGAAGAGACCCAGTACTTC,CASSPGLAEETQYF
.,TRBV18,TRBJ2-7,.,TGTGCCAGCTCACCGTCGTTCGAGCAGTACTTC,CASSPSFEQYF
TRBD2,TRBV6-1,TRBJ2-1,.,TGTGCCAGCAGTGAAACCCTAGCGGAGTACAATGAGCAGTTCTTC,CASSETLAEYNEQFF
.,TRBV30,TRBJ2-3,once,TGTGCCTGGAGTGACGGGGCGAACACAGATACGCAGTATTTT,CAWSDGANTDTQYF
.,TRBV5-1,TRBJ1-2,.,TGCGCCAGCAGCTCACACAGGGATGCGAACTATGGCTACACCTTC,CASSSHRDANYGYTF
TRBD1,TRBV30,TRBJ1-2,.,TGTGCCTGGAGTTCGGTCAGGGGGATCTATGGCTACACCTTC,CAWSSVRGIYGYTF
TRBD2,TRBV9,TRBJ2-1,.,TGTGCCAGCAGCGTAGCAGTAGGCGAGGGACTAGCGGGGGGGCCCCCATACAATGAGCAGTTCTTC,CASSVAVGEGLAGGPPYNEQFF
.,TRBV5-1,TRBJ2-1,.,TGCGCCAGCAGCTCGATTAGCGGCCTCTCCTACAATGAGCAGTTCTTC,CASSSISGLSYNEQFF
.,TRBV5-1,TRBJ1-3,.,TGCGCCAGCAGCTTGGTACGGACCATATATTTT,CASSLVRTIYF
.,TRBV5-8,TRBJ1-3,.,TGTGCCAGCAGCTTGGAAGGCCCTGGAAACACCATATATTTT,CASSLEGPGNTIYF
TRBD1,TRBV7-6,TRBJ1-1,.,TGTGCCAGCAGCCCAGCACCTCATGGGACAGAGGGTCCTGAAGCTTTCTTT,CASSPAPHGTEGPEAFF
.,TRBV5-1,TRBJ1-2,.,TGCGCCAGCAGCTACGACGGGGTGTATGGCTACACCTTC,CASSYDGVYGYTF
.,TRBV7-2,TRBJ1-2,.,TGTGCCAGCAGCTTTGGGACATCCTATGGCTACACCTTC,CASSFGTSYGYTF
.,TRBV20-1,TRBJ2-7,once,TGCAGTGCTAGGGGAACCTACGAGCAGTACTTC,CSARGTYEQYF
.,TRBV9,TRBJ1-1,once,TGTGCCAGCACCCCAGGAGGGCAGAACACTGAAGCTTTCTTT,CASTPGGQNTEAFF
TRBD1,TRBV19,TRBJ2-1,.,TGTGCCAGTAGTAGGGACAGGGGCGCTTACAATGAGCAGTTCTTC,CASSRDRGAYNEQFF
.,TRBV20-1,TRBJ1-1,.,TGCAGTGCTAGTTGGGGAACTGAAGCTTTCTTT,CSASWGTEAFF
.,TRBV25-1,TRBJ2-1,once,TGTGCCAGCAGTGAATTGAAAGCAGGGAACTCCTACAATGAGCAGTTCTTC,CASSELKAGNSYNEQFF
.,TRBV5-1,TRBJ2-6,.,TGCGCCAGCAGCAGGGGGTCGGCGGCCGGGGCCAACGTCCTGACTTTC,CASSRGSAAGANVLTF
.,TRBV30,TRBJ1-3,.,TGTGCCTGGGGGCCGGGCAGGGTGATTGGAAACACCATATATTTT,CAWGPGRVIGNTIYF
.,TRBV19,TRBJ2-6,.,TGTGCCAGTAGTATAGGCAGGGTCGGGGCCAACGTCCTGACTTTC,CASSIGRVGANVLTF
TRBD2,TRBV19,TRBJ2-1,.,TGTGCCAGTAACCCGGGGGGGGCGTACAATGAGCAGTTCTTC,CASNPGGAYNEQFF
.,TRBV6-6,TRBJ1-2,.,TGTGCCAGCAGTTACCGGTCGGGACGCGGGATCTATGGCTACACCTTC,CASSYRSGRGIYGYTF
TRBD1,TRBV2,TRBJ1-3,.,TGTGCCAGCAGTGGACAGGGCCCCCCTGGAAACACCATATATTTT,CASSGQGPPGNTIYF
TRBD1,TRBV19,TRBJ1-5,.,TGTGCCAGTAGTACACAGGGGGGAGACCAGCCCCAGCATTTT,CASSTQGGDQPQHF
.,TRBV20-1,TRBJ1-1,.,TGCAGTGCTAGAGATTGGGGTGAAGCTTTCTTT,CSARDWGEAFF
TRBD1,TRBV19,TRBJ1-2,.,TGTGCCAGTAGTCACAGGGGGCGCAGCTATGGCTACACCTTC,CASSHRGRSYGYTF
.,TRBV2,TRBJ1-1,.,TGTGCCAGCAGTAGGGGTTTCACTGAAGCTTTCTTT,CASSRGFTEAFF
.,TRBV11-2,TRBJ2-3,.,TGTGCCAGCAGCTTAGAACTAACCACCACAGATACGCAGTATTTT,CASSLELTTTDTQYF
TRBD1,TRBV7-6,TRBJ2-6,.,TGTGCCAGCAGCTTATCCGGGACAGGGGATGGGGCCAACGTCCTGACTTTC,CASSLSGTGDGANVLTF
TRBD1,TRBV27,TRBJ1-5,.,TGTGCCAGCAGTCGACAGGGAAATAGCAATCAGCCCCAGCATTTT,CASSRQGNSNQPQHF